This is a list of T cell receptor beta chains from one sample in a study of blood T cell repertoires in COVID-19. Profiled with immunoSEQ multiplex PCR; TCRdb holds only in-frame clones, not every one. The data show roughly 200,000 clones, approximately 85% seen once. Sequencing was carried out using peripheral blood. These receptors were collected from a man in his 60s with acute or convalescent COVID-19. The CDR3 runs from the conserved cysteine through the conserved F or W. D genes are given only for firm matches. Size tells how often a clone was seen (once, few, many) or the class of an expanded clone, and some rows leave it out.

J gene | D gene | clone size | V gene | CDR3 protein | CDR3 DNA
TRBJ2-1 | . | . | TRBV19 | CASSFQISGINEQFF | TGTGCCAGTAGTTTCCAGATCTCGGGAATCAATGAGCAGTTCTTC
TRBJ2-7 | TRBD2 | . | TRBV3-1/TRBV3-2 | CASSQLADEQYF | TGTGCCAGCAGCCAACTAGCGGACGAGCAGTACTTC
TRBJ2-7 | TRBD2 | . | TRBV27 | CASSEVGGLAGTYEQYF | TGTGCCAGCAGTGAGGTGGGGGGACTAGCGGGAACCTACGAGCAGTACTTC
TRBJ2-3 | TRBD2 | . | TRBV7-2 | CASSSKSGGGGTDTQYF | TGTGCCAGCAGCTCAAAATCGGGAGGGGGTGGCACAGATACGCAGTATTTT
TRBJ1-1 | . | . | TRBV5-1 | CASSYGDRNTEAFF | TGCGCCAGCAGCTATGGCGACAGAAACACTGAAGCTTTCTTT
TRBJ1-4 | TRBD1 | . | TRBV30 | CAWSVGQPGNEKLFF | TGTGCCTGGAGTGTGGGACAGCCCGGTAATGAAAAACTGTTTTTT
TRBJ2-3 | . | . | TRBV9 | CASNPLPGRTDTQYF | TGTGCCAGCAACCCCCTCCCGGGGAGGACAGATACGCAGTATTTT
TRBJ2-7 | TRBD2 | . | TRBV2 | CASSGGTSVSYEQYF | TGTGCCAGCAGTGGTGGGACTAGCGTTTCCTACGAGCAGTACTTC
TRBJ1-2 | . | . | TRBV20-1 | CSATVNYGYTF | TGCAGTGCGACAGTCAACTATGGCTACACCTTC
TRBJ1-3 | . | . | TRBV11-2 | CASSLGRDSGNTIYF | TGTGCCAGCAGCTTGGGGAGGGACTCTGGAAACACCATATATTTT
TRBJ2-7 | . | . | TRBV14 | CASSQGVLASEQYF | TGTGCCAGCAGCCAAGGCGTGCTAGCATCCGAGCAGTACTTC
TRBJ2-3 | . | . | TRBV4-1 | CASSPEGRALDTQYF | TGCGCCAGCAGCCCGGAGGGCAGGGCGTTGGATACGCAGTATTTT
TRBJ1-3 | . | . | TRBV3-1/TRBV3-2 | CASSHGDSGNTIYF | TGTGCCAGCAGCCACGGGGACTCTGGAAACACCATATATTTT
TRBJ1-2 | TRBD1 | . | TRBV25-1 | CASSEPGQDFYGYTF | TGTGCCAGCAGTGAACCAGGACAGGACTTCTATGGCTACACCTTC
TRBJ2-7 | . | . | TRBV3-1/TRBV3-2 | CASSQFPGNEQYF | TGTGCCAGCAGCCAATTCCCGGGAAACGAGCAGTACTTC
TRBJ2-7 | . | . | TRBV20-1 | CSARSGSEQYF | TGCAGTGCTAGATCCGGGAGCGAGCAGTACTTC
TRBJ2-7 | TRBD1 | . | TRBV11-2 | CASSFEGTEGYEQYF | TGTGCCAGCAGCTTTGAGGGGACAGAGGGTTACGAGCAGTACTTC
TRBJ2-7 | . | . | TRBV2 | CASSEAGGGKYEQYF | TGTGCCAGCAGTGAGGCGGGCGGCGGAAAATACGAGCAGTACTTC
TRBJ1-1 | TRBD1 | once | TRBV2 | CASRAQGATEAFF | TGTGCCAGCAGGGCCCAGGGGGCCACTGAAGCTTTCTTT
TRBJ2-2 | . | . | TRBV12-3/TRBV12-4 | CANGGDTGELFF | TGTGCTAATGGCGGGGACACCGGGGAGCTGTTTTTT
TRBJ1-4 | . | few | TRBV28 | CASRPRGGGEKLFF | TGTGCCAGCAGGCCGAGGGGGGGTGGTGAAAAACTGTTTTTT
TRBJ2-7 | TRBD1 | . | TRBV18 | CASSPLPDRTRDEQYF | TGTGCCAGCTCACCACTTCCGGACAGGACACGGGACGAGCAGTACTTC
TRBJ2-1 | . | . | TRBV11-2 | CASSLSVGTPDNEQFF | TGTGCCAGCAGCTTAAGTGTCGGGACACCAGACAATGAGCAGTTCTTC
TRBJ2-7 | TRBD1 | . | TRBV28 | CASSTRQGAGEQYF | TGTGCCAGCAGTACCCGACAGGGGGCTGGGGAGCAGTACTTC
TRBJ2-1 | TRBD2 | once | TRBV27 | CASSPRGGHNEQFF | TGTGCCAGCAGCCCCCGGGGGGGGCACAATGAGCAGTTCTTC
TRBJ2-1 | TRBD2 | few | TRBV28 | CATLGVGLAVREQFF | TGTGCCACCCTGGGTGTGGGACTAGCGGTTCGTGAGCAGTTCTTC
TRBJ1-3 | . | few | TRBV9 | CASSVDISSGNTIYF | TGTGCCAGCAGCGTAGATATTAGCTCTGGAAACACCATATATTTT
TRBJ2-2 | TRBD1 | . | TRBV7-2 | CASSADRADTGELFF | TGTGCCAGCAGCGCGGACAGGGCCGACACCGGGGAGCTGTTTTTT
TRBJ2-7 | . | . | TRBV10-3 | CAISEWEGVFYEQYF | TGTGCCATCAGTGAGTGGGAGGGGGTCTTCTACGAGCAGTACTTC
TRBJ2-6 | . | . | TRBV4-2 | CASSQELRSGANVLTF | TGTGCCAGCAGCCAAGAACTGCGGTCAGGGGCCAACGTCCTGACTTTC
TRBJ2-7 | TRBD1 | . | TRBV4-1 | CASSQDSGTGSSYEQYF | TGCGCCAGCAGCCAAGATTCTGGGACAGGGAGCTCCTACGAGCAGTACTTC
TRBJ1-1 | . | . | TRBV23-1 | CASSQRDRGVWTEAFF | TGCGCCAGCAGTCAGCGAGATCGGGGTGTCTGGACTGAAGCTTTCTTT
TRBJ1-6 | TRBD1 | . | TRBV28 | CASTPEDRVSSPLHF | TGTGCCAGCACCCCGGAGGACAGGGTCTCCTCACCCCTCCACTTT
TRBJ2-2 | TRBD1 | . | TRBV19 | CASSSDRRTGELFF | TGTGCCAGTAGTTCGGACAGGAGGACCGGGGAGCTGTTTTTT
TRBJ1-1 | TRBD1 | . | TRBV5-1 | CASSFTGTVNTEAFF | TGCGCCAGCAGCTTTACCGGGACAGTGAACACTGAAGCTTTCTTT
TRBJ2-7 | TRBD1 | few | TRBV28 | CASILDRVSYEQYF | TGTGCCAGCATCCTCGACAGGGTTTCCTACGAGCAGTACTTC
TRBJ1-5 | . | . | TRBV30 | CAWSTPGGNQPQHF | TGTGCCTGGAGCACCCCGGGGGGGAATCAGCCCCAGCATTTT
TRBJ1-5 | . | once | TRBV28 | CASSPRARDQPQHF | TGTGCCAGCAGTCCACGGGCCAGGGATCAGCCCCAGCATTTT
TRBJ2-1 | . | . | TRBV27 | CASSSTTSNEQFF | TGTGCCAGCAGTTCGACTACCTCCAATGAGCAGTTCTTC
TRBJ2-7 | . | once | TRBV6-1 | CASSEGPRVNSYEQYF | TGTGCCAGCAGTGAAGGGCCCAGGGTTAACTCCTACGAGCAGTACTTC
TRBJ1-5 | TRBD1 | . | TRBV19 | CASRAEDREDQPQHF | TGTGCCAGTAGAGCCGAGGACAGGGAGGATCAGCCCCAGCATTTT
TRBJ1-1 | . | . | TRBV9 | CASSVGGVNTEAFF | TGTGCCAGCAGCGTAGGGGGGGTGAACACTGAAGCTTTCTTT
TRBJ2-1 | . | . | TRBV9 | CASSLPGVNEQFF | TGTGCCAGCAGCTTACCCGGGGTAAATGAGCAGTTCTTC
TRBJ2-2 | . | . | TRBV19 | CASTLRFNTGELFF | TGTGCCAGTACGCTGAGGTTTAACACCGGGGAGCTGTTTTTT
TRBJ2-3 | . | . | TRBV27 | CASSLLGTSTDTQYF | TGTGCCAGCAGTTTACTGGGGACTAGCACAGATACGCAGTATTTT
TRBJ2-7 | . | . | TRBV5-1 | CASSVDIYEQYF | TGCGCCAGCAGCGTAGATATCTACGAGCAGTACTTC
TRBJ2-7 | . | . | TRBV10-3 | CATSRPGQNYEQYF | TGTGCCACCAGTCGTCCGGGACAAAACTACGAGCAGTACTTC
TRBJ2-5 | TRBD2 | . | TRBV2 | CASSAGAGDGETQYF | TGTGCCAGCAGTGCTGGAGCGGGAGATGGAGAGACCCAGTACTTC
TRBJ2-1 | TRBD1 | . | TRBV4-1 | CASSRRQGVDEQFF | TGCGCCAGCAGCCGTCGACAGGGGGTGGATGAGCAGTTCTTC
TRBJ2-7 | . | . | TRBV12-3/TRBV12-4 | CASSRYSSYEQYF | TGTGCCAGCAGTAGATACAGCTCCTACGAGCAGTACTTC
TRBJ2-1 | TRBD1 | . | TRBV28 | CASSLWQGALDEQFF | TGTGCCAGCAGTTTGTGGCAGGGGGCGCTCGATGAGCAGTTCTTC
TRBJ2-1 | TRBD2 | . | TRBV11-1 | CASSLSLAGGQGEQFF | TGTGCCAGCAGCTTAAGCCTAGCGGGAGGGCAGGGTGAGCAGTTCTTC
TRBJ2-2 | TRBD2 | . | TRBV3-1/TRBV3-2 | CASSQEGSGRADGELFF | TGTGCCAGCAGCCAAGAGGGTAGCGGGAGGGCCGACGGGGAGCTGTTTTTT
TRBJ1-2 | . | . | TRBV3-1/TRBV3-2 | CASSQEIRQAGHYGYTF | TGTGCCAGCAGCCAAGAAATTCGACAAGCCGGTCACTATGGCTACACCTTC
TRBJ1-2 | . | . | TRBV28 | CASSRTIGAGYGYTF | TGTGCCAGCAGTCGGACCATCGGTGCGGGCTATGGCTACACCTTC
TRBJ2-7 | . | . | TRBV10-1 | CASSESQQISYEQYF | TGCGCCAGCAGTGAGTCACAGCAGATCTCCTACGAGCAGTACTTC
TRBJ2-4 | TRBD1 | . | TRBV18 | CASSPQDRGLGGKNIQYF | TGTGCCAGCTCACCACAAGACAGGGGGCTCGGTGGCAAAAACATTCAGTACTTC
TRBJ2-2 | . | . | TRBV4-1 | CASSLPPSTGELFF | TGCGCCAGCAGCCTCCCGCCGAGCACCGGGGAGCTGTTTTTT
TRBJ2-5 | . | . | TRBV9 | CASSVGGTPQETQYF | TGTGCCAGCAGCGTAGGCGGGACTCCACAAGAGACCCAGTACTTC